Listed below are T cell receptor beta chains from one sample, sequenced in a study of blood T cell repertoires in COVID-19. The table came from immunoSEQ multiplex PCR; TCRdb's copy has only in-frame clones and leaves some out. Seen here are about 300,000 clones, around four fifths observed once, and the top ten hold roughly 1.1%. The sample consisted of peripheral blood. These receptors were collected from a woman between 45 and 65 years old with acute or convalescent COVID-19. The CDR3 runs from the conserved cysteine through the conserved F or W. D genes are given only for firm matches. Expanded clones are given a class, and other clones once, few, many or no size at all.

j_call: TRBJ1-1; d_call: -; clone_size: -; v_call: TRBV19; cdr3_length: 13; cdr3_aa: CASSIPQGPKAFF; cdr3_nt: TGTGCCAGTAGTATTCCCCAGGGTCCCAAAGCTTTCTTT
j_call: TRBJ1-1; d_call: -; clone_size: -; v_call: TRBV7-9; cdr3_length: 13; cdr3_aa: CASSPGGSTEAFF; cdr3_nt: TGTGCCAGCAGCCCGGGGGGGTCCACTGAAGCTTTCTTT
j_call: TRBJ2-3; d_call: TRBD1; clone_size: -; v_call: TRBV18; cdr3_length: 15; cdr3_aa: CASSPLQGAQDTQYF; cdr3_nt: TGTGCCAGCTCACCACTTCAGGGGGCGCAAGATACGCAGTATTTT
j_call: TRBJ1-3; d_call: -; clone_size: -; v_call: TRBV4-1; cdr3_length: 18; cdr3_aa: CASRQQVFPNFSGNTIYF; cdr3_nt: TGCGCCAGCAGGCAGCAGGTTTTTCCCAATTTCTCTGGAAACACCATATATTTT
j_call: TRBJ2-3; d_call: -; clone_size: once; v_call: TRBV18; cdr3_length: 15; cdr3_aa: CASSPDYSSTDTQYF; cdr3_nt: TGTGCCAGCTCACCGGACTACTCTAGCACAGATACGCAGTATTTT
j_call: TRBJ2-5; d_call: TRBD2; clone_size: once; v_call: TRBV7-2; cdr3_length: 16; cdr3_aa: CASSPRKTSGQETQYF; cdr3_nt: TGTGCCAGCAGCCCTAGAAAGACTAGCGGCCAAGAGACCCAGTACTTC
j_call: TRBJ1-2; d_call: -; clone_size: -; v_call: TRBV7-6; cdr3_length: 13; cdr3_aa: CASSLASNYGYTF; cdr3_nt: TGTGCCAGCAGCTTAGCCAGTAACTATGGCTACACCTTC
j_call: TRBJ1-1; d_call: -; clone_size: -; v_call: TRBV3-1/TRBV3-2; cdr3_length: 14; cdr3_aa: CASRPTQGYTEAFF; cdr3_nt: TGTGCCAGCAGACCCACACAGGGTTACACTGAAGCTTTCTTT
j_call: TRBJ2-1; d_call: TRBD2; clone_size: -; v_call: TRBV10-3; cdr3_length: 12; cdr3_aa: CAIGTSGNEQFF; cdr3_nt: TGTGCCATCGGGACTAGCGGGAATGAGCAGTTCTTC
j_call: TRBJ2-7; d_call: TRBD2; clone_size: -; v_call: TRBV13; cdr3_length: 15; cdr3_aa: CASSPGLAGDYEQYF; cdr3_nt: TGTGCCAGCAGCCCGGGACTAGCGGGCGATTACGAGCAGTACTTC
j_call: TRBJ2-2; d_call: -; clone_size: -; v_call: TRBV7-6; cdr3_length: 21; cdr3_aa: CASSLVGLHSTSLTLIGELFF; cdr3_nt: TGTGCCAGCAGCTTAGTCGGACTCCACTCGACAAGCTTAACTTTGATCGGGGAGCTGTTTTTT
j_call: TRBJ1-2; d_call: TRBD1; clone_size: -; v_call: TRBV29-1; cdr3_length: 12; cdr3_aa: CSVDRGPYGYTF; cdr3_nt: TGCAGCGTTGACAGGGGGCCCTATGGCTACACCTTC
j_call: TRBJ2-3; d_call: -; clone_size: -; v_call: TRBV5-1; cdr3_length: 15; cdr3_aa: CASSLQDPSSDTQYF; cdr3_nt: TGCGCCAGCAGCCTCCAAGACCCTAGCTCAGATACGCAGTATTTT
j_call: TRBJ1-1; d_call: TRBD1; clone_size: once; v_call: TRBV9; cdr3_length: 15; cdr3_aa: CASSPQRTGKAEAFF; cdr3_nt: TGTGCCAGCAGCCCACAGAGGACAGGGAAGGCTGAAGCTTTCTTT
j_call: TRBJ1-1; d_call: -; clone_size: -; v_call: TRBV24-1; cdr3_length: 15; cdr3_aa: CATSDGAGEYTEAFF; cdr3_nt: TGTGCCACCAGTGATGGGGCAGGGGAGTACACTGAAGCTTTCTTT
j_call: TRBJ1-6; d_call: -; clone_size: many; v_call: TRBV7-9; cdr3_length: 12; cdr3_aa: CASSLSLSPLHF; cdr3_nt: TGTGCCAGCAGCTTGAGCCTTTCACCCCTCCACTTT
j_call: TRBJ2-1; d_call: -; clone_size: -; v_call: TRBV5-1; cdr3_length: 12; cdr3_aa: CASSSGFNEQFF; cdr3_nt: TGCGCCAGCAGCTCGGGGTTCAATGAGCAGTTCTTC
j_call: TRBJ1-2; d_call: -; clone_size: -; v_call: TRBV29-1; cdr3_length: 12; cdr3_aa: CSVRGSDSGYTF; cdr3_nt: TGCAGCGTGAGGGGGTCGGATAGTGGCTACACCTTC
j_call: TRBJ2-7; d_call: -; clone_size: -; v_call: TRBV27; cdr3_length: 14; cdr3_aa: CASRGSESSYEQYF; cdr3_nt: TGTGCCAGCCGAGGATCGGAGAGCTCCTACGAGCAGTACTTC
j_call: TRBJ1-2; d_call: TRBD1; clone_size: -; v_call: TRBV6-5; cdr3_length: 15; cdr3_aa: CASSSTDRLRGGYTF; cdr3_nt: TGTGCCAGCAGTTCGACGGACAGGTTGAGAGGGGGCTACACCTTC
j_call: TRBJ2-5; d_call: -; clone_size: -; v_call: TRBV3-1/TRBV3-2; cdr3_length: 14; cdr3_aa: CASSPRGGQETQYF; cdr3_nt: TGTGCCAGCAGCCCCAGGGGCGGGCAAGAGACCCAGTACTTC
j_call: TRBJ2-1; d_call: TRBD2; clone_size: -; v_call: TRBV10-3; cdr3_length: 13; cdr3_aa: CASGTSGGADQFF; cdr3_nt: TGTGCCTCTGGGACTAGCGGGGGGGCCGATCAGTTCTTC
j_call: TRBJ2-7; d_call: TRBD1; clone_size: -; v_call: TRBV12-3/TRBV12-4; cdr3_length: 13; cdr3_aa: CASRDNRGHEQYF; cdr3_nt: TGTGCCAGCAGGGACAACAGGGGGCACGAGCAGTACTTC
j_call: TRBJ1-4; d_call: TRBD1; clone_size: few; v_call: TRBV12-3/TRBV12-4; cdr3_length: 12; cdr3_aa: CATGTVREKLFF; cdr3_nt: TGTGCCACAGGGACAGTGCGTGAAAAACTGTTTTTT
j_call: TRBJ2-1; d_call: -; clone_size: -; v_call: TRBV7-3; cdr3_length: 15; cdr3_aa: CASSLTGGSYNEQFF; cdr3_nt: TGTGCCAGCAGCTTAACCGGGGGCTCCTACAATGAGCAGTTCTTC
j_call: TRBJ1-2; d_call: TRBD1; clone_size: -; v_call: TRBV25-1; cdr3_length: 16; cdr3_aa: CASSESDRFAIYGYTF; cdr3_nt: TGTGCCAGCAGTGAATCGGACAGGTTTGCGATCTATGGCTACACCTTC
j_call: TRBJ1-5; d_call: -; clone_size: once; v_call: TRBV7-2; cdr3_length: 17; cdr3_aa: CASSLGLSTYSNQPQHF; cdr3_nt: TGTGCCAGCAGCTTAGGACTGTCGACGTATAGCAATCAGCCCCAGCATTTT
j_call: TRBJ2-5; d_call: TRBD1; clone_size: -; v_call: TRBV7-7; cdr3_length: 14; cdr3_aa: CASSLNRGQETQYF; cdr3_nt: TGTGCCAGCAGCTTAAACAGGGGCCAAGAGACCCAGTACTTC
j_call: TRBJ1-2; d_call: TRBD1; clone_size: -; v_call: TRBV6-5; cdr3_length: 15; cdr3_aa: CASSYYRGANYGYTF; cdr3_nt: TGTGCCAGCAGTTACTACAGGGGTGCTAACTATGGCTACACCTTC
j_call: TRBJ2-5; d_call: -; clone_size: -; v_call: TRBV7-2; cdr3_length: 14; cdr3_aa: CASSLHTTAETQYF; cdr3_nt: TGTGCCAGCAGCCTCCACACTACGGCAGAGACCCAGTACTTC
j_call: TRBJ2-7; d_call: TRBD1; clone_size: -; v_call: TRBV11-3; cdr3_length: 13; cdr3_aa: CASSPDRDLGQYF; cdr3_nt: TGTGCCAGCAGCCCAGACAGGGACCTTGGGCAGTACTTC
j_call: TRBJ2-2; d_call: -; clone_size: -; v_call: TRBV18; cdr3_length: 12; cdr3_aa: CASSTGEVRLFF; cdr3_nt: TGTGCCAGCTCCACCGGGGAAGTTAGGCTGTTTTTT
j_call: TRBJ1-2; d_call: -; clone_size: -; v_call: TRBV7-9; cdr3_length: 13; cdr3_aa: CASSLGEIYGYTF; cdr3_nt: TGTGCCAGCAGCCTGGGAGAGATCTATGGCTACACCTTC
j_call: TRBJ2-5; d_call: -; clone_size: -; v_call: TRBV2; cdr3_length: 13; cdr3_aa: CASTLVLEETQYF; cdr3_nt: TGTGCCAGCACGTTGGTACTAGAGGAGACCCAGTACTTC
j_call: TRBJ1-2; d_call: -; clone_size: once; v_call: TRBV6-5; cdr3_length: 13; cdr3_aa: CASSFEMNYGYTF; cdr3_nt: TGTGCCAGCAGTTTCGAGATGAACTATGGCTACACCTTC
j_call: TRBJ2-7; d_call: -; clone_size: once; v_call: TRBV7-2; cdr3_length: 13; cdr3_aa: CASSIRDTYEQYF; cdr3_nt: TGTGCCAGCAGCATAAGAGACACTTACGAGCAGTACTTC
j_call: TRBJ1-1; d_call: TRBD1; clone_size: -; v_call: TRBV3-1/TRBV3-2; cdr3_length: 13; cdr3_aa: CASSQAGGTEAFF; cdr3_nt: TGTGCCAGCAGCCAAGCAGGGGGAACTGAAGCTTTCTTT
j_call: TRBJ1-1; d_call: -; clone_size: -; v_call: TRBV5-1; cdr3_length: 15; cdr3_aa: CASSLGDDPGTEAFF; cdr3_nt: TGCGCCAGCAGCTTGGGAGATGATCCAGGCACTGAAGCTTTCTTT
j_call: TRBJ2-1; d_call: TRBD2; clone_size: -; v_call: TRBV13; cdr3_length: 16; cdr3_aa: CASSPTGLAGEDEQFF; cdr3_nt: TGTGCCAGCAGCCCCACCGGACTAGCGGGAGAGGATGAGCAGTTCTTC
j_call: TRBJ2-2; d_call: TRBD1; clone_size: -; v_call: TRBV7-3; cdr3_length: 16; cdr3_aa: CASSSDGTGYTGELFF; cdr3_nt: TGTGCCAGCAGCTCGGACGGGACAGGGTACACCGGGGAGCTGTTTTTT
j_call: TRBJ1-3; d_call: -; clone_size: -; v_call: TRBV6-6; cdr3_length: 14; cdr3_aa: CASSYGGFMNTIYF; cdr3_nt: TGTGCCAGCAGTTACGGCGGATTCATGAACACCATATATTTT
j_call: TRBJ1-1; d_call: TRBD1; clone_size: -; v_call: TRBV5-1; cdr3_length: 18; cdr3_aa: CASSLRASLTGVNTEAFF; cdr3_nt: TGCGCCAGCAGCTTACGCGCCTCGCTGACAGGGGTGAACACTGAAGCTTTCTTT
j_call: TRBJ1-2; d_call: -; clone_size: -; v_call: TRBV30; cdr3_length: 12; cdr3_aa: CAWSPGPYGYTF; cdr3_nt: TGTGCCTGGAGTCCGGGTCCTTATGGCTACACCTTC
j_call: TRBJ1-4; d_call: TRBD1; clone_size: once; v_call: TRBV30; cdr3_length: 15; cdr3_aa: CAWSAGQGAREKLFF; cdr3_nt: TGTGCCTGGAGTGCCGGACAGGGGGCGCGTGAAAAACTGTTTTTT
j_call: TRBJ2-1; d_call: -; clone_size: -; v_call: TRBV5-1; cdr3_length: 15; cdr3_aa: CASSSGFASYNEQFF; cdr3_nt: TGCGCCAGCAGCTCAGGGTTTGCCTCCTACAATGAGCAGTTCTTC
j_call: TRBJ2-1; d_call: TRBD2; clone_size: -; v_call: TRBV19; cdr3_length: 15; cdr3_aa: CASSISGGYYNEQFF; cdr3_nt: TGTGCCAGTAGTATTAGCGGGGGATACTACAATGAGCAGTTCTTC
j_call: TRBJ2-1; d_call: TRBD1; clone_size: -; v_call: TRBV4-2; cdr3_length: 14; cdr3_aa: CATQKGQNYNEQFF; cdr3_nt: TGTGCTACCCAGAAGGGACAGAACTACAATGAGCAGTTCTTC
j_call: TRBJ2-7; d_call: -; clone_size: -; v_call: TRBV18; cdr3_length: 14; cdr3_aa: CASSPSGLAYEQYF; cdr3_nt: TGTGCCAGCTCACCATCAGGGCTGGCCTACGAGCAGTACTTC
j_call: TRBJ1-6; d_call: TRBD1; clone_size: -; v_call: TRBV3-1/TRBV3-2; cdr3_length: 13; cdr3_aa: CASSRDRVQPLHF; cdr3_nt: TGTGCCAGCAGCCGCGACAGGGTTCAACCCCTCCACTTT
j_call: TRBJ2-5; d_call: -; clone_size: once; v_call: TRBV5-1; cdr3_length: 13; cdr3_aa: CASSRGASETQYF; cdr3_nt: TGCGCCAGCAGTCGGGGGGCCTCAGAGACCCAGTACTTC
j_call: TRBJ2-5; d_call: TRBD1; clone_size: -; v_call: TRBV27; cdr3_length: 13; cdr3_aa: CASSFTGVQTQYF; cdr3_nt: TGTGCCAGCAGTTTTACAGGGGTGCAGACCCAGTACTTC
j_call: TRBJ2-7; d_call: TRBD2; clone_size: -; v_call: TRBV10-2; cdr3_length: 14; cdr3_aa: CASTAGTRIYEQYF; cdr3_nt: TGCGCCAGCACAGCCGGGACTAGGATCTACGAGCAGTACTTC
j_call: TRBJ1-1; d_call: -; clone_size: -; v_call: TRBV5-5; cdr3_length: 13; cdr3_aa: CASSSVIYTEAFF; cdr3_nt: TGTGCCAGCAGCTCGGTTATTTACACTGAAGCTTTCTTT
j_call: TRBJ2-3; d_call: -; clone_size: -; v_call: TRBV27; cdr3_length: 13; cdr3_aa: CATKGGTTDTQYF; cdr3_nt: TGTGCCACAAAGGGGGGGACTACAGATACGCAGTATTTT
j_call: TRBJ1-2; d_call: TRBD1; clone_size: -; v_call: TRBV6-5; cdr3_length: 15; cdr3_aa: CASRPGQGNDYGYTF; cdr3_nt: TGTGCCAGCAGACCGGGACAGGGGAACGACTATGGCTACACCTTC
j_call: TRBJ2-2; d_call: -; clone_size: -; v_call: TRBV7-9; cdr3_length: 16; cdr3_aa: CASSRRLVTNTGELFF; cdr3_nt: TGTGCCAGCAGCAGACGACTGGTTACGAACACCGGGGAGCTGTTTTTT
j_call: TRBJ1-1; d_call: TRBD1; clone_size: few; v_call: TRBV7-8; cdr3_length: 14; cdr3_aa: CASSPGQGPNEAFF; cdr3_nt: TGTGCCAGCAGCCCAGGACAGGGGCCAAATGAAGCTTTCTTT